These 9 T cell receptor beta chains share one sample of origin, sequenced in a study of blood T cells in healthy people across ages. Next came a second PCR, run for about 7 to 12 cycles, which used a sample-barcoded 5' primer along with a J-beta primer mix. TCRdb redid the calling of the 5' RACE reads with MiXCR, one entry per CDR3 protein. Found here are about 730,000 distinct CDR3 sequences, roughly 47% of them singletons; the top ten hold more than 20%. Sequencing was done on a sample of blood. The receptor source for this set is a woman aged 60-75 years in good health.

As to this clonotype: Possible read error: a much larger clone is one base away. This chain connects TRBV20-1 to TRBJ2-7; 11 bases agree with TRBD2. Germline V gene data show CDR1 as DFQATT and CDR2 as SNEGSKA (reference sequence). V shed 6 bases and J 8 bases; nucleotides not matched to a gene: 9. CDR3 length: 13 amino acids. CDR3 protein: CSADPGLAAQQYF. The DNA of the CDR3 is TGCAGTGCCGATCCGGGACTAGCGGCGCAGCAGTACTTC.

A remark on this clonotype: Sequence at one end of the junction differs from germline and may be a read error. This chain uses TRBV19 with TRBJ2-7; D uncertain. The CDR3 sequence is 13 residues long. The germline V gene has CDR1 LNHDA and CDR2 SQIVND (reference sequence). The CDR3 nucleotides are TGTGCCAGTAGAAAGCGCGACGCCTACGGGCAGTACTTC. Amino acids: CASRKRDAYGQYF.

This chain connects TRBV12-3 or TRBV12-4 to TRBJ2-2; either TRBD1 or TRBD2 may supply D (6 bases each). Trimming removed 3 bases at V and 7 bases at J, with 15 bases between. This CDR3 region has 15 residues. CDR3 sequence reads: CASSFLLQGGGELFF. CDR3 nucleotide sequence: TGTGCCAGCAGTTTCCTTTTACAGGGAGGCGGGGAGCTGTTTTTT.

This clonotype was picked up many times. The V gene is TRBV4-3, the J gene TRBJ2-3, with 12 positions matching TRBD2. Germline CDR1 and CDR2: LGHNA and YSLEER. J was trimmed by 4 bases and V by 1 base; bases with no gene match: 3. The CDR3 totals 16 residues. The CDR3 region has the DNA TGCGCCAGCAGCCAAGGACTAGCGGGGGCTTCAGATACGCAGTATTTT. It translates to CASSQGLAGASDTQYF.

Of note for this clonotype: The junction differs from germline at one of its ends, possibly a read error. The chain links TRBV11-2 to TRBJ1-2; D is perhaps TRBD1 (6 bases). The CDR3 is 16 amino acids. CDR1 and CDR2 (germline): SGHAT, FQNNGV. CDR3 bases: TGTGCCAGCAGCTTTGAGGGGGGAAGAGCTAACTATGGCTGCACCTTC. Protein: CASSFEGGRANYGCTF.

There are a few counts of this clonotype. One end of the junction does not line up with germline, which may come from a read error. This chain links TRBV12-3 or TRBV12-4 with TRBJ2-7; no firm D call. The CDR3 sequence is 14 residues long. The CDR3 DNA follows: TGTACCAGCAGTTTCCCCCCCCCCTCCTACGAGCAGTACTTC. Amino acid sequence: CTSSFPPPSYEQYF.

The CDR3 bases are TGTGCCAGCAGCCCAGCGGGAGGGAACACCGGGGAGCTGTTTTTT. Protein product: CASSPAGGNTGELFF. V usage is TRBV7-2 and J usage is TRBJ2-2; 9 bases are a match to TRBD2. CDR3 size: 15 residues. The J segment lost 1 base and the V segment lost 5 bases, leaving 2 bases of the junction unmatched. Germline V gives CDR1 SGHTA, CDR2 FQGNSA.

V and J are TRBV20-1 and TRBJ2-1; no firm D call. Trimming removed 3 bases from V and 8 bases from J, with 8 bases in between. Germline assignment: CDR1 DFQATT and CDR2 SNEGSKA (reference sequence). This CDR3 has 11 residues. The CDR3 sequence: CSASDQDEQFF. DNA for the CDR3: TGCAGTGCTAGCGATCAGGATGAGCAGTTCTTC.

The rearrangement joins TRBV29-1 to TRBJ1-1; possibly TRBD1 for D (6 bases). V was pared by 4 bases and J by 5 bases, with 20 bases between. CDR3 length equals 15 residues. Germline CDR1 reads SQVTM; CDR2 reads ANQGSEA. The CDR3 DNA reads TGCAGCGTTGTCTTAGGGTGGACAGCGCAAACTGAAGCTTTCTTT. Translation gives CSVVLGWTAQTEAFF.